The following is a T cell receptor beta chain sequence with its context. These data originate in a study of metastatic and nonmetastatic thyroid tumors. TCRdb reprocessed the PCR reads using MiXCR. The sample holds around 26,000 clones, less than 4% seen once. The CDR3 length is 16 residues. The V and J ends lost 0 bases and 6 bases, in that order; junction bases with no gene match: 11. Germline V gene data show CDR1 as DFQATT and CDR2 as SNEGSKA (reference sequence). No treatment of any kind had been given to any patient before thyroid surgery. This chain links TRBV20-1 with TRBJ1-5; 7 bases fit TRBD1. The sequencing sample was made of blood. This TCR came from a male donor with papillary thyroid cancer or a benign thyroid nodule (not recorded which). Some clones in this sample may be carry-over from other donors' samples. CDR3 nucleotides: TGCAGTGCTAGAGAGTTTGGGCCAGGGGGAAGTCAGCCCCAGCATTTT. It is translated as CSAREFGPGGSQPQHF.